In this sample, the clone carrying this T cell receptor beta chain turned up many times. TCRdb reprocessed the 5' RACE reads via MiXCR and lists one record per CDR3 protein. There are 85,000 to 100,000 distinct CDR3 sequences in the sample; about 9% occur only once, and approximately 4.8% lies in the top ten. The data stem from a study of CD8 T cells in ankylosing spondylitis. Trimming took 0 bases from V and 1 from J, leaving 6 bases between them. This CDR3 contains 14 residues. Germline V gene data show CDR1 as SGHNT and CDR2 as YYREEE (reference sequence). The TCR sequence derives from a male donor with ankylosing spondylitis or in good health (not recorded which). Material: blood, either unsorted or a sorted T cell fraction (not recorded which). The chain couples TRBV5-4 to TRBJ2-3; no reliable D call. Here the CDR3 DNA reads TGTGCCAGCAGCTTGGGACTCGGCACAGATACGCAGTATTTT. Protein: CASSLGLGTDTQYF.